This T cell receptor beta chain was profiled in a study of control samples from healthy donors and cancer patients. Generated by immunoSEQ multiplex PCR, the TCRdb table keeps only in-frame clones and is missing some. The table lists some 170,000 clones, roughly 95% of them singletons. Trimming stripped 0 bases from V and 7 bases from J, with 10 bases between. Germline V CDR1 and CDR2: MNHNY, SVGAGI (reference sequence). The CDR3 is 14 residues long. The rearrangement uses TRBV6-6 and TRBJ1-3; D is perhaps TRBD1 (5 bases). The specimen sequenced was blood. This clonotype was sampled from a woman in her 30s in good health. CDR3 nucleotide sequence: TGTGCCAGCAGTTACTCCCCGGGGCGGAACACCATATATTTT. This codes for CASSYSPGRNTIYF.